The clone carrying this T cell receptor (beta chain) was counted many times. Its antigen remains unknown. Clinical symptoms, serum thyroxine, TRAb, thyroid ultrasound and orbital computed tomography informed diagnoses. The blood sample was taken at first hyperthyroidism diagnosis, before any ophthalmopathy symptoms. Extraction of PBMCs used 8 to 10 ml of fresh peripheral blood. The investigators amplified TCR beta CDR3 regions from RNA transcripts. RT-PCR in the first round (using the HTBI primer set) targeted the TCR CDR3. TCRdb fed the multiplex PCR reads into MiXCR, producing one record per CDR3 protein. The data contain 250,000 or so distinct CDR3 sequences, just over 14% of them seen just once; the ten biggest clones take up 13%. The sample originates from a study of T cells in Graves' hyperthyroidism and ophthalmopathy. Study-level findings and limits: Ophthalmopathy was predicted by the model a median of roughly 6.6 months ahead of onset.

This sequence was found in a woman in her thirties or forties with Graves' hyperthyroidism that later progressed to Graves' ophthalmopathy. Sample: blood.

CDR3 DNA sequence: TGCAGTGCCGACAGTTCCGGGGCCAACGTCCTGACTTTC. Translated: CSADSSGANVLTF. The chain has TRBV20-1 and TRBJ2-6; tentative D call: TRBD1 (5 bases). This CDR3 comprises 13 residues. From germline, CDR1 is DFQATT and CDR2 SNEGSKA (reference sequence). Trimming cost V 6 bases and J 4 bases, with 10 bases left between them.